One and the same sample provided the 17 T cell receptor beta chains below, sequenced in a study of blood T cells in healthy people across ages. Primers used in a second PCR of about 7 to 12 cycles were a sample-barcoded 5' primer and a J-beta primer mix. In TCRdb, the 5' RACE reads were re-called with MiXCR into one record per CDR3 protein. This sample has about 720,000 distinct CDR3 sequences, with approximately 21% found just once. The sample was blood. The receptors stem from a man between 65 and 79 years old in good health.

The chain employs TRBV20-1 and TRBJ2-1, with D tentatively TRBD2 (6 bases). Trimming shortened V by 6 bases and J by 10 bases, and 22 bases separated the two germline ends. Germline values: CDR1 DFQATT, CDR2 SNEGSKA (reference sequence). The CDR3 has 14 amino acids. CDR3 coding DNA: TGCAGTGCGCGGGTGGGAGGCGCCCGACAGGAGCAGTTCTTC. Translation gives CSARVGGARQEQFF.

This clonotype was seen more than once but under ten times. The CDR3 DNA follows: TGTGCCAGCACCCTGGGTCACTCCTACGAGCAGTACTTC. Its protein is CASTLGHSYEQYF. V usage is TRBV2 and J usage is TRBJ2-7, with D uncertain. The CDR3 loop spans 13 amino acids. Trimming pared 7 bases from V and 0 bases from J, leaving 10 bases between. Germline CDR1 SNHLY, CDR2 FYNNEI.

Concerning this clonotype: This CDR3 is missing its conserved last phenylalanine or tryptophan, likely due to a read error. This chain connects TRBV13 to TRBJ2-5; D is possibly TRBD1 (6 bases). Matching the DNA end better, TRBJ2-7 makes the J call doubtful. Germline assignment: CDR1 PRHDT and CDR2 FYEKMQ (reference sequence). The CDR3 loop spans 17 amino acids. The CDR3 is CASSLEGVRQPTYEQYL. The CDR3 nucleotides read TGTGCCAGCAGCTTAGAGGGGGTGCGACAGCCGACCTACGAGCAGTACCTC.

This clonotype occurred a few times. DNA of the CDR3: TGCGCCAGCAGTGAGTCTATCTATCAGCCCCAGCATTTT. Translating it yields CASSESIYQPQHF. This chain connects TRBV10-1 to TRBJ1-5; no clear D. Germline CDR1 and CDR2: WNHNN and SYGVQD (reference sequence). This CDR3 region has 13 residues. Between the trimmed V and J ends, which lost 0 bases and 5 bases, there was a span of 5 bases.

Worth noting for this clonotype: The conserved phenylalanine or tryptophan is not found at the CDR3 terminus, so this likely reflects a read error. Written as DNA, the CDR3 is TGTGCCAGCGGACCCCCGGGCGGGATAAGTTATACGCAGTATTCT. Residues: CASGPPGGISYTQYS. The chain uses TRBV12-3 or TRBV12-4 and TRBJ2-3; D may be TRBD2 (6 bases). The ends were cut back, 8 bases at V and 7 bases at J, with 22 bases in the middle. The CDR3 runs 15 residues.

Only a few counts were recorded for this clonotype. The rearrangement joins TRBV6-5 to TRBJ2-1; D may be TRBD1 or TRBD2 (6 bases each). CDR1 and CDR2 (germline): MNHEY, SVGAGI. This CDR3 is built from 14 residues. The germline V and J ends were trimmed by 6 bases and 9 bases, with 18 bases remaining between them. The DNA for the CDR3 is TGTGCCAGCAGCGAATCCCGGGGGCGAGGTGAGCAGTTCTTC. The encoded protein is CASSESRGRGEQFF.

The table lists this clonotype with a few counts. This sequence joins TRBV29-1 and TRBJ2-7, with D maybe TRBD2 (6 bases). V lost 8 bases and J 3 bases, leaving 11 bases between the germline ends. Germline CDR1 and CDR2: SQVTM and ANQGSEA. This CDR3 contains 11 residues. The CDR3 bases are TGCAGCCATTCGGAGGGCTACGAGCAGTACTTC. Translation: CSHSEGYEQYF.

This clonotype came up a few times. The rearrangement joins TRBV4-2 to TRBJ1-2; D gene uncertain. In germline, CDR1 is LGHNA, CDR2 YNFKEQ. The V and J ends lost 0 bases and 8 bases respectively, with 13 bases between them. The CDR3 spans 14 residues. CDR3 coding DNA: TGTGCCAGCAGCCAAGATCACGGCGCCAAGGGCTACACCTTC. This gives the protein CASSQDHGAKGYTF.

This clonotype has only a few counts. The gene calls are TRBV3-1 and TRBJ2-7; weak D call: TRBD2 (5 bases). The J call is uncertain, as TRBJ2-1 better fits the DNA end. Looked up from germline, CDR1 is LGHDT and CDR2 is YNNKEL (reference sequence). This CDR3 region has 12 residues. In DNA, the CDR3 is TGTGCCAGCAGCCGAGGGTCTAGCGAGCAGTTCTTC. This gives the protein CASSRGSSEQFF.

V usage is TRBV3-1 and J usage is TRBJ2-3; TRBD2 matches 14 bases. From germline, CDR1 is LGHDT and CDR2 YNNKEL (reference sequence). J was trimmed by 4 bases and V by 4 bases; bases with no gene match: 13. The CDR3 length is 19 residues. CDR3 residues: CASSLGLAGAIKSADTQYF. The CDR3 DNA sequence: TGTGCCAGCAGCCTGGGACTAGCGGGGGCTATTAAGTCCGCAGATACGCAGTATTTT.

The chain joins TRBV29-1 to TRBJ2-1; 8 bases match TRBD1. CDR3 size: 11 residues. Looked up from germline, CDR1 is SQVTM and CDR2 is ANQGSEA. CDR3 coding DNA: TGCTGGGACAGGTCCTACAATGAGCAGTTCTTC. This gives the protein CWDRSYNEQFF.

This clonotype was observed a handful of times. This CDR3 reads CASSQDIRDSPLHF. For the CDR3, the DNA is TGTGCCAGCAGCCAAGATATTCGGGATTCACCCCTCCACTTT. The chain has TRBV14 and TRBJ1-6; D gene unclear. The germline V and J ends were trimmed by 0 bases and 8 bases, with 8 bases remaining between them. The CDR3 consists of 14 residues. Germline loops: CDR1 SGHDN, CDR2 FVKESK.

The chain is built from TRBV29-1 and TRBJ2-2; the match to TRBD1 covers 8 bases. The CDR3 totals 13 residues. Germline CDR1 is SQVTM and CDR2 is ANQGSEA. The ends lost 6 bases at V and 7 bases at J; junction bases unmatched: 7. CDR3 sequence (DNA): TGCAGCGTCCGACAGGGGACCATCGGGGAGCTGTTTTTT. The encoded protein is CSVRQGTIGELFF.

This clonotype came up a few times. The chain links TRBV18 to TRBJ2-3; the D call may be TRBD1 or TRBD2 (6 bases each). The CDR3 is made up of 15 amino acids. Germline CDR1 and CDR2: KGHSH and LQKENI. Trimming pared 3 bases from V and 2 bases from J, leaving 12 bases between. The DNA of the CDR3 is TGTGCCAGCTCACCGAGGGGGGCCTCCACAGATACGCAGTATTTT. Protein sequence: CASSPRGASTDTQYF.

This clonotype was recorded many times. This chain joins TRBV29-1 and TRBJ1-1; D is unclear. The V end lost 5 bases, the J end lost 3 bases, and 4 bases lay between the germline ends. This CDR3 spans 10 amino acids. The germline V gene has CDR1 SQVTM and CDR2 ANQGSEA. In DNA form, the CDR3 reads TGCAGCGTTCGGGACACTGAAGCTTTCTTT. It codes for CSVRDTEAFF.

Only a few counts were recorded for this clonotype. The rearrangement joins TRBV7-2 to TRBJ1-1; D gene uncertain. V was pared by 1 base and J by 3 bases, with 6 bases between. Germline CDR1 reads SGHTA; CDR2 reads FQGNSA. This CDR3 comprises 13 residues. For the CDR3, the DNA is TGTGCCAGCAGCTTAGGAGTTTACACTGAAGCTTTCTTT. It encodes CASSLGVYTEAFF.

This clonotype was picked up many times. As DNA, the CDR3 is TGTGCCAGCAGCACCTCCGGTGGGGGGGTTTATGGCTACACCTTC. This translates into CASSTSGGGVYGYTF. The V gene is TRBV7-2, the J gene TRBJ1-2; a possible D gene is TRBD1 (5 bases). Germline assignment: CDR1 SGHTA and CDR2 FQGNSA. The CDR3 runs to 15 residues. V was pared by 5 bases and J by 5 bases, with 18 bases between.